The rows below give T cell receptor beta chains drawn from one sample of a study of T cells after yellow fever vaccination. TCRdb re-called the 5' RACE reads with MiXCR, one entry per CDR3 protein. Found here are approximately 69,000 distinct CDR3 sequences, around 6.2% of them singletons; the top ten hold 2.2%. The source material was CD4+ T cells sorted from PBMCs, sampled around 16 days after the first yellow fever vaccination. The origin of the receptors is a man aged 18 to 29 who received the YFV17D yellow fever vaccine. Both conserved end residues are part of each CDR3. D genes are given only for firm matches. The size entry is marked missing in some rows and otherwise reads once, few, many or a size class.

CDR3 DNA: TGTGCCAGCCAAGGACAGGCTAACACTGAAGCTTTCTTT; CDR3 protein: CASQGQANTEAFF; CDR3 length: 13; J gene: TRBJ1-1; V gene: TRBV7-3; clone size: many; D gene: TRBD1
CDR3 DNA: TGCGCCAGCAGCTTGGAGCGGGGGGCCTCAGATACGCAGTATTTT; CDR3 protein: CASSLERGASDTQYF; CDR3 length: 15; J gene: TRBJ2-3; V gene: TRBV5-1; clone size: many; D gene: TRBD2
CDR3 DNA: TGTGCCAGTAGCCAGGGGGGTCGGTCACCCCTCCACTTT; CDR3 protein: CASSQGGRSPLHF; CDR3 length: 13; J gene: TRBJ1-6; V gene: TRBV19; clone size: many; D gene: TRBD1
CDR3 DNA: TGCAGTGCTAGAACCGAGGGACTGAACTATGGCTACACCTTC; CDR3 protein: CSARTEGLNYGYTF; CDR3 length: 14; J gene: TRBJ1-2; V gene: TRBV20-1; clone size: many; D gene: .
CDR3 DNA: TGTGCCAGCAGTTACGCTAATCGTAGGGGTTCACCCCTCCACTTT; CDR3 protein: CASSYANRRGSPLHF; CDR3 length: 15; J gene: TRBJ1-6; V gene: TRBV6-5; clone size: many; D gene: .
CDR3 DNA: TGTGCCAGCAGCCGACCGGGACAGGGACCCTACGAGCAGTACTTC; CDR3 protein: CASSRPGQGPYEQYF; CDR3 length: 15; J gene: TRBJ2-7; V gene: TRBV13; clone size: many; D gene: TRBD1
CDR3 DNA: TGCGCCAGCAGCCAAGATAGTCGGACAGGGAGCACCGGGGAGCTGTTTTTT; CDR3 protein: CASSQDSRTGSTGELFF; CDR3 length: 17; J gene: TRBJ2-2; V gene: TRBV4-3; clone size: many; D gene: TRBD1
CDR3 DNA: TGTGCCAGCAGCTGGGACAGGCAAGAGACCCAGTACTTC; CDR3 protein: CASSWDRQETQYF; CDR3 length: 13; J gene: TRBJ2-5; V gene: TRBV7-9; clone size: many; D gene: TRBD1
CDR3 DNA: TGCGCCAGCAGCTTGAGTGCGGGGGGGTCGTTCAATGAGCAGTTCTTC; CDR3 protein: CASSLSAGGSFNEQFF; CDR3 length: 16; J gene: TRBJ2-1; V gene: TRBV5-1; clone size: many; D gene: TRBD2
CDR3 DNA: TGTGCCAGCAGCTTGGGCGGGGAGCCTAATTCACCCCTCCACTTT; CDR3 protein: CASSLGGEPNSPLHF; CDR3 length: 15; J gene: TRBJ1-6; V gene: TRBV7-2; clone size: many; D gene: .
CDR3 DNA: TGTGCCAGCAGCTTAGCGCTCGACCCCTCGGGCTACGAGCAGTACTTC; CDR3 protein: CASSLALDPSGYEQYF; CDR3 length: 16; J gene: TRBJ2-7; V gene: TRBV7-8; clone size: medium-sized; D gene: .
CDR3 DNA: TGCGCCAGCAGCCAAGATTTCCGTAAAAACACTGAAGCTTTCTTT; CDR3 protein: CASSQDFRKNTEAFF; CDR3 length: 15; J gene: TRBJ1-1; V gene: TRBV4-3; clone size: many; D gene: .
CDR3 DNA: TGCGCCAGCAGCCAAGAAGACTCGAACAGGGGCCAAGAGACCCAGTACTTC; CDR3 protein: CASSQEDSNRGQETQYF; CDR3 length: 17; J gene: TRBJ2-5; V gene: TRBV4-1; clone size: many; D gene: TRBD1
CDR3 DNA: TGTGCTAGTGGCCGGGCAGCGAGGAACACTGAAGCTTTCTTT; CDR3 protein: CASGRAARNTEAFF; CDR3 length: 14; J gene: TRBJ1-1; V gene: TRBV12-5; clone size: many; D gene: .
CDR3 DNA: TGCGCCAGCGGAGGGACAGGCCCCCACACCGGGGAGCTGTTTTTT; CDR3 protein: CASGGTGPHTGELFF; CDR3 length: 15; J gene: TRBJ2-2; V gene: TRBV5-1; clone size: many; D gene: TRBD1
CDR3 DNA: TGCGCCAGCAGCGTCTTTGGGCCCCAAGAGACCCAGTACTTC; CDR3 protein: CASSVFGPQETQYF; CDR3 length: 14; J gene: TRBJ2-5; V gene: TRBV5-1; clone size: many; D gene: .
CDR3 DNA: TGTGCCAGCAGTTTAGTTGGCACCAAATATGGCTACACCTTC; CDR3 protein: CASSLVGTKYGYTF; CDR3 length: 14; J gene: TRBJ1-2; V gene: TRBV12-3/TRBV12-4; clone size: many; D gene: .
CDR3 DNA: TGTGCCAGCAGCAGAGACCTTTCCTACGAGCAGTACTTC; CDR3 protein: CASSRDLSYEQYF; CDR3 length: 13; J gene: TRBJ2-7; V gene: TRBV7-2; clone size: many; D gene: .
CDR3 DNA: TGCAGTGCTAGAGGTCGGCCGAGGGGGGGGTCGAACACTGAAGCTTTCTTT; CDR3 protein: CSARGRPRGGSNTEAFF; CDR3 length: 17; J gene: TRBJ1-1; V gene: TRBV20-1; clone size: many; D gene: .
CDR3 DNA: TGTGCCAGCAGTGGCCCCTCCGCGTATCAGCCCCAGCATTTT; CDR3 protein: CASSGPSAYQPQHF; CDR3 length: 14; J gene: TRBJ1-5; V gene: TRBV2; clone size: many; D gene: .
CDR3 DNA: TGTGCCAGCAGCTCGGGACAGGGGGAGACCCAGTACTTC; CDR3 protein: CASSSGQGETQYF; CDR3 length: 13; J gene: TRBJ2-5; V gene: TRBV7-3; clone size: many; D gene: TRBD1
CDR3 DNA: TGTGCCACCAGTGATTCCCACCGGGACAGGGGTCGGAGTGATGGCTACACCTTC; CDR3 protein: CATSDSHRDRGRSDGYTF; CDR3 length: 18; J gene: TRBJ1-2; V gene: TRBV24-1; clone size: many; D gene: TRBD1
CDR3 DNA: TGCGCCAGCAGCAGGGATCTAGGGGAGTTTGAGACCCAGTACTTC; CDR3 protein: CASSRDLGEFETQYF; CDR3 length: 15; J gene: TRBJ2-5; V gene: TRBV5-1; clone size: many; D gene: .
CDR3 DNA: TGCGCCAGCAGCCAAGATCCACAGGGTTCTGGAAACACCATATATTTT; CDR3 protein: CASSQDPQGSGNTIYF; CDR3 length: 16; J gene: TRBJ1-3; V gene: TRBV4-3; clone size: many; D gene: .
CDR3 DNA: TGTGCCAGCAGGTCACAGGTTCGGCCCCAGCATTTT; CDR3 protein: CASRSQVRPQHF; CDR3 length: 12; J gene: TRBJ1-5; V gene: TRBV11-3; clone size: many; D gene: .
CDR3 DNA: TGTGCCAGCAGTTCCCTAAAGTTGGGGACCGGGGAGCTGTTTTTT; CDR3 protein: CASSSLKLGTGELFF; CDR3 length: 15; J gene: TRBJ2-2; V gene: TRBV7-2; clone size: .; D gene: .
CDR3 DNA: TGTGCCAGCAGTTTTAGGGGTCTGATACCAGATACGCAGTATTTT; CDR3 protein: CASSFRGLIPDTQYF; CDR3 length: 15; J gene: TRBJ2-3; V gene: TRBV6-2/TRBV6-3; clone size: few; D gene: .
CDR3 DNA: TGCAGTGCTAGAGGTCGGAATGGCTACACCTTC; CDR3 protein: CSARGRNGYTF; CDR3 length: 11; J gene: TRBJ1-2; V gene: TRBV20-1; clone size: many; D gene: .
CDR3 DNA: TGCGCCAGCAGCTTGGTCAGGGCGAACACCGGGGAGCTGTTTTTT; CDR3 protein: CASSLVRANTGELFF; CDR3 length: 15; J gene: TRBJ2-2; V gene: TRBV5-1; clone size: many; D gene: .
CDR3 DNA: TGCAGTGCTAGGGCCAGCGGGATTACAGATACGCAGTATTTT; CDR3 protein: CSARASGITDTQYF; CDR3 length: 14; J gene: TRBJ2-3; V gene: TRBV20-1; clone size: many; D gene: TRBD2
CDR3 DNA: TGTGCCAGCAGCTTAGCTGCTTTGCCCGGGGCCGGTTCGTTCACCGGGGAGCTGTTTTTT; CDR3 protein: CASSLAALPGAGSFTGELFF; CDR3 length: 20; J gene: TRBJ2-2; V gene: TRBV7-6; clone size: many; D gene: .
CDR3 DNA: TGTGCCAGCACCTTTCAAGTCACAGATACGCAGTATTTT; CDR3 protein: CASTFQVTDTQYF; CDR3 length: 13; J gene: TRBJ2-3; V gene: TRBV7-2; clone size: many; D gene: .
CDR3 DNA: TGCGCCAGCAGGGAACCGGGACTAGCGGGGAAAGAGACCCAGTACTTC; CDR3 protein: CASREPGLAGKETQYF; CDR3 length: 16; J gene: TRBJ2-5; V gene: TRBV5-1; clone size: many; D gene: TRBD2
CDR3 DNA: TGTGCCAGCTCACCGGGACAGAGAGTCGATAGCAATCAGCCCCAGCATTTT; CDR3 protein: CASSPGQRVDSNQPQHF; CDR3 length: 17; J gene: TRBJ1-5; V gene: TRBV18; clone size: many; D gene: TRBD1
CDR3 DNA: TGTGCCAGCAGTCCACAGGGCGGGTATCGGTACTTC; CDR3 protein: CASSPQGGYRYF; CDR3 length: 12; J gene: TRBJ2-5; V gene: TRBV25-1; clone size: many; D gene: .
CDR3 DNA: TGTGCCAGCAGTGACTTCCCTAGCAATCAGCCCCAGCATTTT; CDR3 protein: CASSDFPSNQPQHF; CDR3 length: 14; J gene: TRBJ1-5; V gene: TRBV6-4; clone size: many; D gene: .
CDR3 DNA: TGCGCCAGCAGCTTGGGTCCTAGCGGGGGGGCAGGGACAGATACGCAGTATTTT; CDR3 protein: CASSLGPSGGAGTDTQYF; CDR3 length: 18; J gene: TRBJ2-3; V gene: TRBV5-1; clone size: .; D gene: TRBD2
CDR3 DNA: TGTGCCAGCAAATTAACGTACGAGGGGGCTTTCTTT; CDR3 protein: CASKLTYEGAFF; CDR3 length: 12; J gene: TRBJ1-1; V gene: TRBV12-3/TRBV12-4; clone size: many; D gene: .
CDR3 DNA: TGTGCCAGCAGTCCCGACAGGGGAGGCACCGGGGAGCTGTTTTTT; CDR3 protein: CASSPDRGGTGELFF; CDR3 length: 15; J gene: TRBJ2-2; V gene: TRBV28; clone size: many; D gene: TRBD1
CDR3 DNA: TGTGCCAGCAGTTCCTCGGTAAACTATGGCTACACCTTC; CDR3 protein: CASSSSVNYGYTF; CDR3 length: 13; J gene: TRBJ1-2; V gene: TRBV12-3/TRBV12-4; clone size: many; D gene: .
CDR3 DNA: TGTGCCAGCAGTAAACAGGGGGCGCCTGGGGCCAACGTCCTGACTTTC; CDR3 protein: CASSKQGAPGANVLTF; CDR3 length: 16; J gene: TRBJ2-6; V gene: TRBV25-1; clone size: many; D gene: TRBD1
CDR3 DNA: TGTGGAGTGGGCGGGCGCGGAGATACGCAGTATTTT; CDR3 protein: CGVGGRGDTQYF; CDR3 length: 12; J gene: TRBJ2-3; V gene: TRBV7-2; clone size: many; D gene: .
CDR3 DNA: TGTGCCAGCAGAGAACTAGCGGGGGGTAACACCGGGGAGCTGTTTTTT; CDR3 protein: CASRELAGGNTGELFF; CDR3 length: 16; J gene: TRBJ2-2; V gene: TRBV12-3/TRBV12-4; clone size: many; D gene: TRBD2
CDR3 DNA: TGTGCCAGCAGCCCCGCGGCTAGGCTGATCCTTGGAAACACCATATATTTT; CDR3 protein: CASSPAARLILGNTIYF; CDR3 length: 17; J gene: TRBJ1-3; V gene: TRBV7-2; clone size: many; D gene: .
CDR3 DNA: TGCAGTGCTCGCCCCGGAGCCGGGAAAATAAACACCATATATTTT; CDR3 protein: CSARPGAGKINTIYF; CDR3 length: 15; J gene: TRBJ1-3; V gene: TRBV20-1; clone size: many; D gene: .
CDR3 DNA: TGTGCCAGCACCTGGGGGGGACAGGACACCGGGGAGCTGTTTTTT; CDR3 protein: CASTWGGQDTGELFF; CDR3 length: 15; J gene: TRBJ2-2; V gene: TRBV7-3; clone size: many; D gene: .
CDR3 DNA: TGTGCCAGCAGTACCTGGACAGGGGATGAAAAACTGTTTTTT; CDR3 protein: CASSTWTGDEKLFF; CDR3 length: 14; J gene: TRBJ1-4; V gene: TRBV27; clone size: many; D gene: TRBD1
CDR3 DNA: TGTGCCAGCAGTGACTCGGCAGGGACTCGCGAGCAGTACTTC; CDR3 protein: CASSDSAGTREQYF; CDR3 length: 14; J gene: TRBJ2-7; V gene: TRBV6-4; clone size: many; D gene: .
CDR3 DNA: TGTGCCAGCAGCTTAGGGACTAGGGGCTACGAGCAGTACTTC; CDR3 protein: CASSLGTRGYEQYF; CDR3 length: 14; J gene: TRBJ2-7; V gene: TRBV5-4; clone size: many; D gene: TRBD2
CDR3 DNA: TGTGCCAGCAGTTTAAGGATGGCAGGGGGAGGGCAAGAGACCCAGTACTTC; CDR3 protein: CASSLRMAGGGQETQYF; CDR3 length: 17; J gene: TRBJ2-5; V gene: TRBV12-3/TRBV12-4; clone size: many; D gene: .
CDR3 DNA: TGTGCCAGCAGTGAACAGGGGGCGCAAACAGATACGCAGTATTTT; CDR3 protein: CASSEQGAQTDTQYF; CDR3 length: 15; J gene: TRBJ2-3; V gene: TRBV2; clone size: many; D gene: TRBD1
CDR3 DNA: TGTGCCACCAGGAAGGGGACTAGCGGACAAGAGACCCAGTACTTC; CDR3 protein: CATRKGTSGQETQYF; CDR3 length: 15; J gene: TRBJ2-5; V gene: TRBV15; clone size: many; D gene: TRBD2
CDR3 DNA: TGCGCCAGCAGCGAGGGTAGGGAAAAACTGTTTTTT; CDR3 protein: CASSEGREKLFF; CDR3 length: 12; J gene: TRBJ1-4; V gene: TRBV5-1; clone size: many; D gene: .
CDR3 DNA: TGTGCCAGCAGTGGGACAGGGGCCGATCAGCCCCAGCATTTT; CDR3 protein: CASSGTGADQPQHF; CDR3 length: 14; J gene: TRBJ1-5; V gene: TRBV2; clone size: many; D gene: TRBD1
CDR3 DNA: TGTGCCAGCAGCTTACAGGGGAGGAAGGACTATGGCTACACCTTC; CDR3 protein: CASSLQGRKDYGYTF; CDR3 length: 15; J gene: TRBJ1-2; V gene: TRBV5-5; clone size: many; D gene: TRBD1
CDR3 DNA: TGTGCCAGCTCACTCTCGACAGGGCGTGATCAGCCCCAGCATTTT; CDR3 protein: CASSLSTGRDQPQHF; CDR3 length: 15; J gene: TRBJ1-5; V gene: TRBV18; clone size: .; D gene: TRBD1
CDR3 DNA: TGTGCCACACAAGTGGGGACCAATCAGCCCCAGCATTTT; CDR3 protein: CATQVGTNQPQHF; CDR3 length: 13; J gene: TRBJ1-5; V gene: TRBV10-3; clone size: many; D gene: .